The 9 T cell receptor beta chains in this list originate from one sample, sequenced in a study of T cells in Graves' hyperthyroidism and ophthalmopathy. RNA transcripts served as the template for amplifying TCR beta CDR3 regions. The HTBI set primed first-round TCR CDR3 RT-PCR. Using its own MiXCR run on the multiplex PCR reads, TCRdb lists one record per CDR3 protein. The sample lists some 440,000 distinct CDR3 sequences, around 16% occurring once. The specimen sequenced was blood. Every receptor here comes from a woman in her late teens or twenties with Graves' hyperthyroidism.

The chain combines TRBV19 with TRBJ1-5; TRBD1 matches at 7 bases. CDR1 and CDR2 from the germline V gene are LNHDA and SQIVND (reference sequence). V shed 6 bases, J shed 4 bases, and the junction held 6 bases outside the gene matches. The CDR3 is 14 residues long. Here the CDR3 DNA reads TGTGCCAGTAGAACGGGACAGAATAATCAGCCCCAGCATTTT. It yields the protein CASRTGQNNQPQHF.

This clonotype has at least ten counts. The rearrangement uses TRBV11-2 and TRBJ1-2; maybe TRBD1 (5 bases). V gave up 1 base and J gave up 2 bases, with 11 bases separating them. Germline lookup yields CDR1 SGHAT and CDR2 FQNNGV. This CDR3 comprises 15 residues. CDR3 DNA: TGTGCCAGCAGCTTAGGGGGACTGATGAACTATGGCTACACCTTC. Protein sequence: CASSLGGLMNYGYTF.

This clonotype was detected many times. The chain carries TRBV29-1 and TRBJ2-7, with unresolved D. This CDR3 has 12 residues. Trimming took off 4 bases at V and 1 base at J, with 8 bases between the two ends. The germline gives CDR1 SQVTM, CDR2 ANQGSEA. CDR3 sequence reads: CSVASGSYEQYF. The DNA of the CDR3 is TGCAGCGTTGCTTCGGGTTCCTACGAGCAGTACTTC.

This clonotype was counted at least ten times. V gene TRBV28 combines with J gene TRBJ2-7; no reliable D call. The CDR3 contains 16 residues. Germline values: CDR1 MDHEN, CDR2 SYDVKM. The V gene lost 1 base and the J gene lost 3 bases, with 16 bases spanning the gap. CDR3 DNA sequence: TGTGCCAGCAGTTTATTCTCGGTCCGCTGGAGCTACGAGCAGTACTTC. Protein: CASSLFSVRWSYEQYF.

At least ten counts were recorded for this clonotype. The chain recombines TRBV28 with TRBJ1-2, with D possibly TRBD1 on 6 matching bases. The CDR3 has 14 residues. Trimming removed 5 bases at V and 4 bases at J, with 14 bases between. The germline V gene encodes CDR1 MDHEN and CDR2 SYDVKM. The CDR3 sequence: CASSLPTGPYGYTF. CDR3 nucleotides: TGTGCCAGCAGTCTCCCGACAGGCCCCTATGGCTACACCTTC.

The rearrangement joins TRBV5-4 to TRBJ1-4, with D tentatively TRBD1 (5 bases). V gave up 0 bases and J gave up 0 bases, with 9 bases separating them. Germline CDR1 reads SGHNT; CDR2 reads YYREEE (reference sequence). CDR3 length: 16 amino acids. The CDR3 sequence is CASSLAPGSTNEKLFF. CDR3 nucleotides: TGTGCCAGCAGCTTGGCCCCAGGGTCAACTAATGAAAAACTGTTTTTT.

At least ten counts were recorded for this clonotype. V gene TRBV28 combines with J gene TRBJ1-1, with TRBD1 identical over 7 bases. The CDR3 contains 15 residues. CDR1 is MDHEN, CDR2 SYDVKM, per germline. Trimming removed 5 bases from V and 1 base from J; junction bases left unmatched: 7. The CDR3 bases are TGTGCCAGCAGTACCGGGACAGCGACGAACACTGAAGCTTTCTTT. Residues: CASSTGTATNTEAFF.

This clonotype has only a few counts. Being one base from a much bigger clone, this may be a read error. The chain uses TRBV11-1 and TRBJ1-1, with D tentatively TRBD1 (5 bases). The germline CDR1 and CDR2 sequences are SGHAT and FQDESV (reference sequence). Trimming shortened V by 5 bases and J by 1 base, and 11 bases separated the two germline ends. The CDR3 consists of 14 residues. The CDR3: CASSQLGGNTEAFF. The CDR3 DNA reads TGTGCCAGCAGCCAGCTGGGGGGGAACACTGAAGCTTTCTTT.

With regard to this clonotype: This clone may be a read error of a much larger clone one base away. The chain is built from TRBV6-2 or TRBV6-3 and TRBJ1-1; D unclear. V gave up 7 bases and J gave up 5 bases, with 14 bases separating them. Germline loops: CDR1 MNHEY, CDR2 SVGEGT. CDR3 length: 13 residues. In DNA, the CDR3 is TGTGCCAGCACTTTACATTCTCTGACTGAAGCTTTCTTT. Translation: CASTLHSLTEAFF.